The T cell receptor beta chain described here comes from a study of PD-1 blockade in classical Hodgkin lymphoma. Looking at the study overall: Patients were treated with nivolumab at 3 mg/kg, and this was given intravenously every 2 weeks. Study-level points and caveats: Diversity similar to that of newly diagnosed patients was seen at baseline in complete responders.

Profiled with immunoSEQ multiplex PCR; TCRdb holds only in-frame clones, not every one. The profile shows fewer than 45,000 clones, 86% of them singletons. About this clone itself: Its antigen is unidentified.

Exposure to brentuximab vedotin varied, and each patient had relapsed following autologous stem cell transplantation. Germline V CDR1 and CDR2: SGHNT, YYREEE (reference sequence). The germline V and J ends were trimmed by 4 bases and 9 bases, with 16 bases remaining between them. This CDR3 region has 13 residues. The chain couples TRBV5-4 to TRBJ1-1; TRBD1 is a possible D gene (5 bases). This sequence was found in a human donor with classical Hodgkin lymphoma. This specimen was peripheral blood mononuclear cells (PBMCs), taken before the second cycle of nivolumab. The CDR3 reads CASSVDVQGKAFF. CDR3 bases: TGTGCCAGCAGCGTGGACGTCCAGGGAAAAGCTTTCTTT.